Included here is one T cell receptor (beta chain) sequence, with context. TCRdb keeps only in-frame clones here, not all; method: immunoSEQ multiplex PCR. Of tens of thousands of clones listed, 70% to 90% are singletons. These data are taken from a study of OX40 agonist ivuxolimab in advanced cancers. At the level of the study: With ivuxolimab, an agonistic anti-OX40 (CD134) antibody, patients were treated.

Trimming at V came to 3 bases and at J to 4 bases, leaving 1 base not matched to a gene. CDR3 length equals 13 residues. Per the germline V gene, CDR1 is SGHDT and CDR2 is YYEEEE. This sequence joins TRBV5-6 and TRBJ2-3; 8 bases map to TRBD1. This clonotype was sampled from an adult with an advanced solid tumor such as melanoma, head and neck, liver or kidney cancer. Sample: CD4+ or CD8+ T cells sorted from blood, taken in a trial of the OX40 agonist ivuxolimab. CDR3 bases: TGTGCCAGCAGCTCGACAGGGGCAGATACGCAGTATTTT. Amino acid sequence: CASSSTGADTQYF.